The subject of this entry is one T cell receptor (beta chain). A few counts support this clonotype. The target of this receptor is not known. The sample holds no much larger clone one base away, and base qualities are not on file. This entry comes from a study of Graves' ophthalmopathy and Graves' hyperthyroidism (dated by TCRdb to 2016 to 2019). For the study in its entirety: Peripheral blood was collected before any treatment was given, at the time of initial diagnosis. In about 6 hyperthyroidism patients, T-cell repertoires of thyroid tissue and blood were compared. Once sampling was done, hyperthyroidism patients were given methimazole at a starting dose of 30 mg daily, while ophthalmopathy patients were given high-dose intravenous methylprednisolone. An independent validation cohort was composed of roughly 19 hyperthyroidism patients and about 17 patients who later progressed from hyperthyroidism to ophthalmopathy. The roughly 100 discovery patients were randomly divided into training and test sets at a 7:3 ratio. In total, 135 blood samples were TCR-sequenced: under 45 ophthalmopathy, 75 hyperthyroidism and roughly 17 hyperthyroidism-to-ophthalmopathy patients. To explore V-J signatures distinguishing ophthalmopathy from hyperthyroidism, a discovery set of 100 or so patients (around 42 ophthalmopathy, 55 to 60 stable hyperthyroidism) was enrolled. TCR beta repertoire signatures were used to distinguish Graves' ophthalmopathy from Graves' hyperthyroidism and to predict progression to ophthalmopathy.

General findings and caveats noted by the study authors: Sample size was not statistically predetermined, and group allocation was not concealed from the investigators. In cross-validation, the 13-signature model distinguished ophthalmopathy from stable hyperthyroidism with about 90% sensitivity and roughly 84% specificity, while in the test set the corresponding values were about 80% and 75%. In validation, the model predicted ophthalmopathy progression with less than 71% sensitivity and 72.22% specificity; about a dozen predicted patients were CT-confirmed with GO in a median of about 6.1 months. Most expanded thyroid clonotypes with frequency above 0.001 were also detected in blood, suggesting blood repertoires may reflect the thyroid immune response.

Hyperthyroidism was considered stable if no progression to ophthalmopathy occurred within 18 months of follow-up. Hyperthyroidism patients were newly diagnosed, with disease duration under 2 months, and aged 18 to 65 years. Anyone with other autoimmune diseases, uncontrolled infections, pregnancy or lactation was excluded from the study. Diagnosis was based on clinical symptoms, serum thyroxine, TRAb, thyroid ultrasound and orbital computed tomography. PBMCs were isolated from 8 to 10 ml of fresh peripheral blood by Ficoll-Paque density gradient centrifugation. Trizol reagent was used to extract the total RNA, and its quality was then checked on an Agilent 2100 Bioanalyzer. For repertoire sequencing, the TCR beta CDR3 regions were amplified from RNA transcripts. A first-round RT-PCR used HTBI primers with the Qiagen OneStep RT-PCR kit, followed by a second-round multiplex PCR, size selection and purification. Libraries were sequenced paired-end with 100 bp reads on an Illumina HiSeq2000. The source study handled its data this way. SOAPnuke was used to process the reads, removing any read that contained adapters or uncalled bases, had a mean Phred below 15, or lacked an exact match to the constant primer or identifier. COPE v1.2.5 was used to merge high-quality paired reads. Each unique nucleotide sequence was treated as a clonotype, and MiTCR v1.1 was used to align the clonotypes to the IMGT TRB V, D and J references. Only V-J combinations with frequency above 0.0001 were analysed, covering 99.2% of repertoires. A TCR clonal expansion and chaos score per V-J combination was defined as the ratio of F50 clonal expansion to chaos observed in the TCRdist matrix. Features were reduced by Welch's t-statistics and random forest to more than 10 V-J combinations, which fed a naive Bayes classifier. The similarity between thyroid and blood repertoires was quantified using the Morisita-Horn index. TCRdb reran the public reads through fastp at Q25 and MiXCR, keeping productive beta chains. Rows are unified per CDR3 protein, each entry keeping the most common DNA and genes. The V and J calls and clone size come from TCRdb's table, not from the authors' own analysis. For this sample there are approximately 380,000 distinct CDR3 sequences; 20% to 25% appear just once. Of the sample, 2.5% to 3% is held by the ten largest clones.

Sequencing was done on a sample of peripheral blood. The TCR was taken from a woman under 30 with stable Graves' hyperthyroidism. Donor details come from another sample of the same person, matched by shared clones.

The CDR3 corresponds to CASSQDRGGYNEQFF. In nucleotide form, the sequence is TGTGCCAGCAGTCAAGACAGGGGCGGCTACAATGAGCAGTTCTTC. The chain is encoded by TRBV12-3 or TRBV12-4 joined to TRBJ2-1; 8 bases in the junction line up with TRBD1. The CDR3 measures 15 amino acids from cysteine to phenylalanine. The DNA shown is the 45-base CDR3, in frame from base 1. At the junction V is shortened by 5 bases and J by 3 bases; bases outside the gene matches: 6.